Here is one T cell receptor beta chain with its context. In the study's own analysis: Amplification of reference gene primers was used by the study to estimate nucleated cell counts. Clones were read by immunoSEQ multiplex PCR, and TCRdb kept only the in-frame ones, dropping some. D and trimming come from the DNA, and the V and J calls and clone size come from that table. Among more than 100,000 clones listed, roughly 84% were seen once. The record originates from a study of blood T cell repertoires in COVID-19. In the study overall: T cells, B-cell-depleted T cells, or PBMCs supplied cDNA or gDNA.

Germline V gene sequence: CDR1 MNHEY, CDR2 SMNVEV (reference sequence). V dropped 6 bases and J dropped 4; count of bases not matched to a gene: 10. The length of the CDR3 is 17 residues. The V gene is TRBV27, the J gene TRBJ2-1; 12 bases match TRBD2. The specimen sequenced was peripheral blood. The sequence came from a man aged 55 to 70 with acute or convalescent COVID-19. The CDR3 nucleotides read TGTGCCAGCAGACGGGGGACTAGCGGGTCACTATACAATGAGCAGTTCTTC. Translated: CASRRGTSGSLYNEQFF.